This TCR beta chain was documented in a study of blood T cells in healthy people across ages. Germline CDR1 SGHTA, CDR2 FQGNSA. Trimming pared 1 base from V and 8 bases from J, leaving 9 bases between. The CDR3 is 13 amino acids. Then a second PCR, running about 7 to 11 cycles, was carried out with a sample-barcoded 5' primer and a J-beta primer mix. MiXCR was run by TCRdb on the 5' RACE reads, yielding one entry per CDR3 protein. The sample has about 830,000 distinct CDR3 sequences; roughly 50% are singletons. This receptor was identified in a young man in good health. This chain connects TRBV7-2 to TRBJ2-1; the D is unclear. The sequencing sample was made of blood. The CDR3 DNA sequence: TGTGCCAGCAGCTTAGGGTTCATCCATGAGCAGTTCTTC. It specifies CASSLGFIHEQFF.